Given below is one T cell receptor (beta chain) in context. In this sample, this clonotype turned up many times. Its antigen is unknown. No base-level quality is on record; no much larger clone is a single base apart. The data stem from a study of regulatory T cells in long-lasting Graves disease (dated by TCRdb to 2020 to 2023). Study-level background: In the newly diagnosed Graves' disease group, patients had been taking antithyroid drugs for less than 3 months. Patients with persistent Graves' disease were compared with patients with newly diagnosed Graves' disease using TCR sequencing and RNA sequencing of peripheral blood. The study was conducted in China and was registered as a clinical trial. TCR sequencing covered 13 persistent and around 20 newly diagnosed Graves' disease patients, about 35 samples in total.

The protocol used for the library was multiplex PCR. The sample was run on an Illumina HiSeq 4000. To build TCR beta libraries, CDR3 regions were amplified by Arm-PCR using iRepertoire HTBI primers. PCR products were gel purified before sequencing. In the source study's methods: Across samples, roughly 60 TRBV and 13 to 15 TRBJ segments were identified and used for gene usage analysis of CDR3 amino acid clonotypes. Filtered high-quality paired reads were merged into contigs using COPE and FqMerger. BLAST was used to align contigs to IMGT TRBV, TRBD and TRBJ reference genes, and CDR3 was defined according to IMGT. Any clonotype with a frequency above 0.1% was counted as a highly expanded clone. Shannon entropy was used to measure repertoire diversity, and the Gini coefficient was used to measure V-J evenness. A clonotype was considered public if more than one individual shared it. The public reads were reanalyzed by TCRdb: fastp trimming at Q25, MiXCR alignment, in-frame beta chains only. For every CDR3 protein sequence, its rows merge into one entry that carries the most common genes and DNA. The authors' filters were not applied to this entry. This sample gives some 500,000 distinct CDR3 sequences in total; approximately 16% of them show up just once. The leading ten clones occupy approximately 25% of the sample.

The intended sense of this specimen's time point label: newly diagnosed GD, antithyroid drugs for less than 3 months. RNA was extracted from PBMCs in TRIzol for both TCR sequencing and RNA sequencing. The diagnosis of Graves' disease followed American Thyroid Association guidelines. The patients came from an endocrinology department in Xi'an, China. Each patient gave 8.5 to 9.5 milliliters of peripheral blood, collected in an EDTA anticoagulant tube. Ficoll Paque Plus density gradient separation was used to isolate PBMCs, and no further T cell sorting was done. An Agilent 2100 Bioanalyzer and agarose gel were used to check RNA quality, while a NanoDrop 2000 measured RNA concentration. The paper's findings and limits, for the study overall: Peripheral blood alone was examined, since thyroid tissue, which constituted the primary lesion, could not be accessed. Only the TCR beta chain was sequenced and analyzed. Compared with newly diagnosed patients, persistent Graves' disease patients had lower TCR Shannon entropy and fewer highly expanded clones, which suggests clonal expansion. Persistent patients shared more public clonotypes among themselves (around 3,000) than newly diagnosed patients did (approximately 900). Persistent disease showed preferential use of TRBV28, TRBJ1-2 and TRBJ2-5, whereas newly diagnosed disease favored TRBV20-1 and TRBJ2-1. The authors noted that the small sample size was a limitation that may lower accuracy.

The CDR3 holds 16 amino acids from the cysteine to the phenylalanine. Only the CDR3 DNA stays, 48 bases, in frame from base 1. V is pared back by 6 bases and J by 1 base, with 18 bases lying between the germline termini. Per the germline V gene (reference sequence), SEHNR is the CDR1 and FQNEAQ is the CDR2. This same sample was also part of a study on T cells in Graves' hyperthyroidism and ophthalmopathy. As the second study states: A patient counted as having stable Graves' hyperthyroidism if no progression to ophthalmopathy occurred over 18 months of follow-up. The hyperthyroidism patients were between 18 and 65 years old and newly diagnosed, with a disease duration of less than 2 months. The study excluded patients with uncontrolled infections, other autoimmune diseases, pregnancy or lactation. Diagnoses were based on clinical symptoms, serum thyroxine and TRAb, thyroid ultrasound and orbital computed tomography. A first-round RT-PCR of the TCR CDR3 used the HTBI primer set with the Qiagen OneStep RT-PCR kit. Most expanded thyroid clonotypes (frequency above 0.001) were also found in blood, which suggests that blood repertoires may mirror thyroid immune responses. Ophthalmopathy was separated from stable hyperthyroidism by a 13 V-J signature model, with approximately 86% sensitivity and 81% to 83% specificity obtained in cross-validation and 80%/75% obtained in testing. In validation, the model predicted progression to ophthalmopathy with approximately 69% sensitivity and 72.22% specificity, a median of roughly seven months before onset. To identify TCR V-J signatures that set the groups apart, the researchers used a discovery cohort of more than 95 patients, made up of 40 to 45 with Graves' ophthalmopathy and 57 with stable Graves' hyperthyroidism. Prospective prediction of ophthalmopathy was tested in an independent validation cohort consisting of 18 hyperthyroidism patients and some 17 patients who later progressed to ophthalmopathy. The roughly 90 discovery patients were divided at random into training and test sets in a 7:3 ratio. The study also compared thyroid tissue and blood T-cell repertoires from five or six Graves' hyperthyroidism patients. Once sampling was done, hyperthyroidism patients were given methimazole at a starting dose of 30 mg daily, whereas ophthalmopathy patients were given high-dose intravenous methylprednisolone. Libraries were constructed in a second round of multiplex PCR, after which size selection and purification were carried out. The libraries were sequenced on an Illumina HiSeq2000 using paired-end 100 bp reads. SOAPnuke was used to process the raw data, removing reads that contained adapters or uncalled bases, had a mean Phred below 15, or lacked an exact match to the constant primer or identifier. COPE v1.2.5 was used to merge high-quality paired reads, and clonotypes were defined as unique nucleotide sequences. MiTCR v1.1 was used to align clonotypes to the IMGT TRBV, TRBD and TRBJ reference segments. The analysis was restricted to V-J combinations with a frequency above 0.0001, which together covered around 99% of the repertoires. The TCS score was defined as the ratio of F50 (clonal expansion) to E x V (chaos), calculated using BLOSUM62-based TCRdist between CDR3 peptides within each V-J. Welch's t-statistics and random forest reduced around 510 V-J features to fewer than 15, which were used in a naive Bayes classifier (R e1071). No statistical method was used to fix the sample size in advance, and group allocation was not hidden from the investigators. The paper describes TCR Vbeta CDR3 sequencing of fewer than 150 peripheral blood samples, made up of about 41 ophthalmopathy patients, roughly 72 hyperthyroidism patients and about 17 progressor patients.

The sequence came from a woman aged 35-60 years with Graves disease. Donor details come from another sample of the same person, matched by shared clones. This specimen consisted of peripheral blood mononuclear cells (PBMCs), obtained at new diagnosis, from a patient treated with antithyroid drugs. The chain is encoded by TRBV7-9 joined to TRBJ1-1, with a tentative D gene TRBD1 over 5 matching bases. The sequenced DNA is TGTGCCAGCAGAGGTGGGACCTGGCTTTCGAACACTGAAGCTTTCTTT. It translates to CASRGGTWLSNTEAFF.